This T cell receptor beta chain was identified during a study of CD8 T cells in ankylosing spondylitis. Note on this clonotype: The antigen is unknown.

Per germline, CDR1 MNHEY and CDR2 SVGEGT. The CDR3 runs to 15 residues. With V trimmed by 0 bases and J by 9 bases, 6 bases remained unmatched. Libraries for TCR beta were made by quantitative 5'-RACE with molecular barcodes. In TCRdb, the 5' RACE reads were re-called with MiXCR into one record per CDR3 protein. The profile shows around 890,000 distinct CDR3 sequences, about an eighth of them singletons. Study findings and constraints: Seemingly characteristic of ankylosing spondylitis blood was a TCR beta motif consisting of under 10 highly homologous variants.

The receptor was derived from a male donor with ankylosing spondylitis. The material sequenced was blood, either unsorted or a sorted T cell fraction (not recorded which). The chain has TRBV6-2 or TRBV6-3 and TRBJ2-5, with TRBD1 matching over 11 bases. The CDR3 protein is CASSYSRVDRGPQYF. DNA of the CDR3: TGTGCCAGCAGTTACTCGAGAGTGGACAGGGGGCCCCAGTACTTC.